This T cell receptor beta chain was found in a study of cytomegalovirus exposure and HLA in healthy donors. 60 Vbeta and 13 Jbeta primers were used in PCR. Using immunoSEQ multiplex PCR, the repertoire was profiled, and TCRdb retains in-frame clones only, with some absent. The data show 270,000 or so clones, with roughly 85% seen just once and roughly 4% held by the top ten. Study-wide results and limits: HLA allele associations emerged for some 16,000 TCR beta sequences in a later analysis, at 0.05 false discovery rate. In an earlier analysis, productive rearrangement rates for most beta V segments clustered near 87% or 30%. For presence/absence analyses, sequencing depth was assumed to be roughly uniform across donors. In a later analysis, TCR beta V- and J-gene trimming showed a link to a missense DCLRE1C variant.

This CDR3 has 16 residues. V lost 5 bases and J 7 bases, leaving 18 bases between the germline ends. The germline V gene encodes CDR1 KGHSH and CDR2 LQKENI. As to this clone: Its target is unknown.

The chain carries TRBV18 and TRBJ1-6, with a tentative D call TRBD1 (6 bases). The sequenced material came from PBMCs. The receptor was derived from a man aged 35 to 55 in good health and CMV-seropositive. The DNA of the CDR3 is TGTGCCAGCTCATGGGCTTCAGGGGCTAAGAATTCACCCCTCCACTTT. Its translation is CASSWASGAKNSPLHF. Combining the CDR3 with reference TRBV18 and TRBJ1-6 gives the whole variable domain NAGVMQNPRHLVRRRGQEARLRCSPMKGHSHVYWYRQLPEEGLKFMVYLQKENIIDESGMPKERFSAEFPKEGPSILRIQQVVRGDSAAYFCASSWASGAKNSPLHFGNGTRLTVT.